This T cell receptor beta chain was recovered during a study of regulatory T cells in long-lasting Graves disease (dated by TCRdb to about 2021). General notes on the study: Persistent Graves' disease was defined as antithyroid drug treatment for over 5 years with persistently positive TSH receptor autoantibodies. This study used TCR sequencing and RNA sequencing of peripheral blood to compare persistent Graves' disease patients against newly diagnosed Graves' disease patients. A total of roughly 33 samples were covered by TCR sequencing, comprising approximately 13 persistent and 20 newly diagnosed Graves' disease patients. The study was conducted in China and was registered as a clinical trial. Persistent Graves' disease patients in the clinical cohort had taken antithyroid drugs for roughly ten years on average. The study at large found these results: Because the primary lesion, thyroid tissue, could not be accessed, the study looked at peripheral blood alone. Lower TCR Shannon entropy and fewer highly expanded clones were observed in persistent Graves' disease patients than in newly diagnosed patients, which suggested clonal expansion. As a limitation, the authors acknowledged that the small sample size may reduce accuracy. Only the TCR beta chain was sequenced and analyzed. A larger number of public clonotypes was shared among persistent patients (under 3,000) than among newly diagnosed patients (around 870). Preferential use of TRBV28, TRBJ1-2 and TRBJ2-5 was observed in persistent disease, whereas TRBV20-1 and TRBJ2-1 were favored in newly diagnosed disease.

Comments on this clonotype: The clone's antigen remains unknown. No much larger clone exists at a distance of one base, and base qualities are not known.

The sample's time point label is to be understood as: persistent/refractory GD, antithyroid drugs over 5 years with positive TRAb. RNA was extracted from PBMCs in TRIzol for both TCR sequencing and RNA sequencing. The diagnosis of Graves' disease followed American Thyroid Association guidelines. Recruitment of patients was carried out at an endocrinology department in Xi'an, China. Each patient gave approximately 10 milliliters of peripheral blood, collected in an EDTA anticoagulant tube. PBMCs were isolated by Ficoll Paque Plus density gradient separation without further T cell sorting. An Agilent 2100 Bioanalyzer and agarose gel were used to check RNA quality, while a NanoDrop 2000 measured RNA concentration. Receptor amplification or capture employed multiplex PCR. This sample was sequenced with an Illumina HiSeq 4000. CDR3 regions were amplified by Arm-PCR with iRepertoire HTBI primers to construct TCR beta libraries. Before sequencing, the PCR products went through gel purification. The original methods were these. Gene usage analysis of CDR3 amino acid clonotypes relied on the 62 TRBV and about 15 TRBJ segments identified across samples. COPE and FqMerger were used to merge filtered high-quality paired reads into contigs. BLAST was used to align contigs to IMGT TRBV, TRBD and TRBJ reference genes, and CDR3 was defined according to IMGT. Clonotypes above 0.1% frequency were classified as highly expanded clones. Repertoire diversity was measured by Shannon entropy, and V-J evenness by the Gini coefficient. A clonotype found in more than one individual was treated as public. TCRdb applied fastp at Q25 and MiXCR to the public reads, then kept only in-frame beta chains. Rows with a matching CDR3 protein are joined into one entry that keeps the most common DNA and genes. These V and J calls are TCRdb output, not the study's own analysis. This sample holds roughly 360,000 distinct CDR3 sequences; roughly 25% were observed only once. The top ten constitute less than 30% of the sample.

The CDR3, cysteine through phenylalanine, is 14 amino acids long. The entry retains the CDR3 DNA only, 42 bases that are in frame from base 1. Via the germline V gene (reference sequence), CDR1 is DFQATT and CDR2 SNEGSKA. The junction shows trimming of 6 bases on V and 4 bases on J, and the gene matches do not reach 6 bases of it. The chain employs TRBV20-1 and TRBJ2-7; TRBD2 fits 13 bases in the junction. The TCR was taken from a woman aged 40 to 49 with Graves disease. Donor details come from another sample of the same person, matched by shared clones. Material: peripheral blood mononuclear cells (PBMCs), obtained when the disease was refractory, from a patient treated with antithyroid drugs. The DNA reads as follows: TGCAGTGCCCCCCGGACTAGCGGGAGTTACGAGCAGTACTTC. This translates into CSAPRTSGSYEQYF.